A selection of T cell receptor beta chains follows, all from one sample in a study of cytomegalovirus exposure and HLA in healthy donors. Clones were sequenced by immunoSEQ multiplex PCR, and TCRdb holds only the in-frame ones, with some missing. Among about 140,000 clones, more than 70% were seen once, and the ten largest hold approximately 3.2%. The source material was PBMCs. These receptors came from a man aged 35-49 years in good health and CMV-seronegative. CDR3s include the opening cysteine and the closing phenylalanine or tryptophan. The D gene is left open where the match is weak. Only part of the rows carry a size: once, few, many, or a class if the clone is expanded.

v_call	d_call	clone_size	j_call	cdr3_length	cdr3_aa	cdr3_nt
TRBV7-2	NA	NA	TRBJ2-2	15	CATHQLYQLTGELFF	TGTGCCACCCACCAACTATACCAGCTCACCGGGGAGCTGTTTTTT
TRBV4-1	TRBD1	few	TRBJ1-6	15	CASSRMTGDYSPLHF	TGCGCCAGCAGCCGGATGACAGGGGATTATTCACCCCTCCACTTT
TRBV2	TRBD1	NA	TRBJ2-6	16	CASYHGQVSGANVLTF	TGTGCCAGTTACCACGGACAGGTCTCTGGGGCCAACGTCCTGACTTTC
TRBV18	TRBD1	NA	TRBJ1-1	16	CASSPKGAPRGTEAFF	TGTGCCAGCTCACCGAAGGGGGCTCCCAGGGGGACTGAAGCTTTCTTT
TRBV13	NA	NA	TRBJ1-4	16	CASSLGFPATNEKLFF	TGTGCCAGCAGCTTAGGCTTCCCCGCAACTAATGAAAAACTGTTTTTT
TRBV7-9	TRBD1	once	TRBJ1-2	13	CASTEDRGRGYTF	TGTGCCAGCACCGAGGACAGGGGCCGCGGCTACACCTTC
TRBV19	TRBD1	NA	TRBJ1-5	13	CASSLTGVQPQHF	TGTGCCAGTAGTCTGACAGGGGTGCAGCCCCAGCATTTT
TRBV11-2	TRBD1	few	TRBJ1-5	16	CASSWGGTGGDQPQHF	TGTGCCAGCAGCTGGGGAGGGACAGGTGGTGATCAGCCCCAGCATTTT
TRBV7-6	TRBD2	NA	TRBJ2-3	17	CASSASITSGGTDTQYF	TGTGCCAGCAGTGCCTCAATTACTAGCGGGGGCACAGATACGCAGTATTTT
TRBV11-1	TRBD2	NA	TRBJ2-1	16	CASSLTIAGGYNEQFF	TGTGCCAGCAGCTTAACGATAGCGGGGGGTTACAATGAGCAGTTCTTC